The 31 T cell receptor beta chains below all came from one sample that was sequenced in a study of cytomegalovirus exposure and HLA in healthy donors. 60 Vbeta and 13 Jbeta primers were used in PCR. Sequencing used immunoSEQ multiplex PCR; TCRdb keeps in-frame clones, though not all of them. The sample lists about 98,000 clones, around 74% occurring once. Source material: PBMCs. The receptor set was obtained from a male donor in good health and CMV-seronegative.

This clone has only one observation. The CDR3 is CASSFRGQKVIYGYTF. For the CDR3, the DNA is TGTGCCAGCAGTTTTCGGGGACAGAAAGTTATATATGGCTACACCTTC. The J gene is TRBJ1-2, the V gene TRBV27; 7 nucleotides align to TRBD1. V gave up 3 bases and J gave up 5 bases; unmatched junction bases: 12. CDR3 size: 16 residues. In germline, CDR1 is MNHEY, CDR2 SMNVEV (reference sequence).

The V call is TRBV10-3, the J call TRBJ2-5; 10 nucleotides line up with TRBD2. This CDR3 has 14 amino acids. The germline V gene has CDR1 ENHRY and CDR2 SYGVKD. V gave up 5 bases and J gave up 2 bases; unmatched junction bases: 2. The CDR3: CAISRLAGQETQYF. CDR3 DNA sequence: TGTGCCATCAGTCGACTAGCGGGTCAAGAGACCCAGTACTTC.

This clone was observed once. The chain has TRBV19 and TRBJ1-4; D is ambiguous. This CDR3 contains 16 residues. The V end was cut by 3 bases, the J end by 7 bases, with 18 bases between. CDR1 and CDR2 from the germline V gene are LNHDA and SQIVND (reference sequence). CDR3 loop: CASSIDPHNGFEKLFF. In nucleotides, the CDR3 is TGTGCCAGTAGTATCGACCCCCATAACGGGTTTGAAAAACTGTTTTTT. Full variable domain (rest looked up from reference TRBV19 and TRBJ1-4): DGGITQSPKYLFRKEGQNVTLSCEQNLNHDAMYWYRQDPGQGLRLIYYSQIVNDFQKGDIAEGYSVSREKKESFPLTVTSAQKNPTAFYLCASSIDPHNGFEKLFFGSGTQLSVL.

V and J are TRBV2 and TRBJ1-1, with TRBD1 identical over 7 bases. Trimming at V came to 8 bases and at J to 4 bases, leaving 4 bases not matched to a gene. The CDR3 length is 12 residues. Germline assignment: CDR1 SNHLY and CDR2 FYNNEI. CDR3 residues: CASHTGATEAFF. As DNA, the CDR3 is TGTGCCAGCCACACAGGGGCCACTGAAGCTTTCTTT.

The chain couples TRBV7-8 to TRBJ2-7; 8 nucleotides line up with TRBD1. V lost 4 bases to trimming and J lost 2 bases; unmatched junction nucleotides: 7. The CDR3 sequence is 15 residues long. The germline V gene encodes CDR1 SGHVS and CDR2 FQNEAQ. The CDR3 coding sequence is TGTGCCAGCAGCTCGAGGACAGGGCCTACCTACGAGCAGTACTTC. Residues: CASSSRTGPTYEQYF.

The genes are TRBV7-9 and TRBJ2-5; D not resolved. The J call may be incorrect, as the DNA end agrees better with TRBJ2-7. The CDR3 spans 13 residues. Germline-derived CDR1 and CDR2 are SEHNR and FQNEAQ (reference sequence). The CDR3 DNA reads TGTGCCAGCAGCGAAAGAGGTTCCTACGAGCAGTACTTC. Encoded protein: CASSERGSYEQYF.

This clone was found once. The chain is built from TRBV9 and TRBJ1-1; 10 bases match TRBD1. J was trimmed by 5 bases and V by 4 bases; bases with no gene match: 8. There are 15 residues in the CDR3. The V gene's germline CDR1 is SGDLS and CDR2 YYNGEE. CDR3 loop: CASSLGTGAGTEAFF. Written as DNA, the CDR3 is TGTGCCAGCAGCTTAGGGACAGGGGCTGGGACTGAAGCTTTCTTT.

A few counts support this clone. In the same sample, other DNA sequences code for this CDR3. This rearrangement joins TRBV4-3 to TRBJ2-1; D perhaps matches TRBD2 (6 bases). CDR1 and CDR2 from the germline V gene are LGHNA and YSLEER. The CDR3 is made up of 13 amino acids. The V and J ends lost 0 bases and 9 bases respectively, with 9 bases between them. DNA for the CDR3: TGCGCCAGCAGCCAAGAGGGCGGGATTGAGCAGTTCTTC. Translated, it gives CASSQEGGIEQFF.

This clone was seen once. The DNA of the CDR3 is TGTGCCAGCAGCCTGGGACTAGCGGGAGGGAACACAGATACGCAGTATTTT. Translating it yields CASSLGLAGGNTDTQYF. The genes are TRBV7-6 and TRBJ2-3, with 16 bases fitting TRBD2. V was pared by 5 bases and J by 2 bases, with 4 bases of the junction left unmatched. CDR1 SGHVS and CDR2 FNYEAQ come from the germline V gene. The CDR3 totals 17 residues.

The chain has TRBV30 and TRBJ1-2; TRBD1 matches 7 bases. The J segment lost 3 bases and the V segment lost 5 bases, leaving 6 bases of the junction unmatched. CDR1 GTSNPN and CDR2 SVGIG come from the germline V gene (reference sequence). This CDR3 is 13 amino acids long. The CDR3 loop is CAWVRGQYYGYTF. For the CDR3, the DNA is TGTGCCTGGGTGAGGGGGCAGTACTATGGCTACACCTTC.

The chain carries TRBV29-1 and TRBJ2-1, with 12 bases identical to TRBD2. Germline V gene lookup returns CDR1 SQVTM and CDR2 ANQGSEA. The CDR3 extends over 24 amino acids. Losses at the gene ends were 0 bases for V and 6 bases for J; bases not matched to a gene: 30. CDR3 amino acids: CSVEEGTLGAWAYVTSGRGNEQFF. CDR3 bases: TGCAGCGTTGAAGAAGGGACCTTGGGGGCCTGGGCCTACGTGACTAGCGGGAGAGGCAATGAGCAGTTCTTC.

The J gene is TRBJ1-1, the V gene TRBV19; D not certain. The V gene's germline CDR1 is LNHDA and CDR2 SQIVND (reference sequence). V was clipped by 1 base and J by 0 bases, with 6 bases between them. CDR3 size: 14 residues. CDR3 sequence: CASSIAGMNTEAFF. The CDR3 DNA follows: TGTGCCAGTAGTATAGCGGGGATGAACACTGAAGCTTTCTTT.

The V and J genes are TRBV5-4 and TRBJ2-7; possible D gene TRBD2, 6 bases. The germline gives CDR1 SGHNT, CDR2 YYREEE (reference sequence). V was clipped by 0 bases and J by 7 bases, with 17 bases between them. The CDR3 runs 15 residues. The CDR3 protein is CASSLVGDLSGEQYF. The CDR3 DNA is TGTGCCAGCAGCTTGGTGGGGGACTTGTCGGGTGAGCAGTACTTC.

This clone was detected a few times. Other DNA variants within this sample encode the same CDR3. V usage is TRBV9 and J usage is TRBJ1-4; 7 bases match TRBD1. The CDR3 consists of 15 residues. Trimming at V came to 1 base and at J to 0 bases, leaving 0 bases not matched to a gene. From germline, CDR1 is SGDLS and CDR2 YYNGEE. The CDR3 DNA reads TGTGCCAGCAGCGTAACAGGGGCAACTAATGAAAAACTGTTTTTT. This gives the protein CASSVTGATNEKLFF.

This clone was seen only a few times. This chain connects TRBV5-1 to TRBJ2-7, with D perhaps TRBD2 (7 bases). Germline CDR1 and CDR2: SGHRS and YFSETQ. CDR3 length equals 14 residues. Trimming pared 2 bases from V and 7 bases from J, leaving 16 bases between. CDR3: CASSFGGARKEQYF. DNA for the CDR3: TGCGCCAGCAGCTTTGGGGGGGCGCGTAAGGAGCAGTACTTC.

V usage is TRBV7-9 and J usage is TRBJ1-2; no clear D. The CDR3 runs to 14 residues. CDR1 is SEHNR, CDR2 FQNEAQ, per germline (reference sequence). Between the trimmed V and J ends, which lost 3 bases and 14 bases, there was a span of 22 bases. CDR3 loop: CASSFPGTYMEETF. In nucleotides, the CDR3 is TGTGCCAGCAGCTTTCCAGGAACCTATATGGAGGAAACCTTC.

V is TRBV28 and J is TRBJ1-2; TRBD1 matches 7 bases. CDR1 and CDR2 (germline): MDHEN, SYDVKM. J gave up 6 bases and V 1 base, and 5 bases lay outside the gene matches. CDR3 length: 14 residues. This chain's CDR3 is CASSLSTGKNGYTF. The CDR3 nucleotides are TGTGCCAGCAGTTTATCGACAGGGAAAAATGGCTACACCTTC.

This clone was observed a handful of times. The V call is TRBV7-3, the J call TRBJ2-1; 12 bases agree with TRBD1. After removal of 5 bases from V and 7 bases from J, the junction contained 6 bases not matched to a gene. Germline loops: CDR1 SGHTA, CDR2 FQGTGA. The CDR3 totals 15 residues. Here the CDR3 DNA reads TGTGCCAGCAGCACCCCGGGACAGGGGGCGAATGAGCAGTTCTTC. It is translated as CASSTPGQGANEQFF.

The chain links TRBV7-9 to TRBJ2-4; D is possibly TRBD1 (6 bases). The ends were cut back, 5 bases at V and 0 bases at J, with 14 bases in the middle. CDR3 length: 16 residues. Germline V gene data show CDR1 as SEHNR and CDR2 as FQNEAQ (reference sequence). The CDR3 DNA sequence: TGTGCCAGCAGCATTCCTACAGGGCGAGCCAAAAACATTCAGTACTTC. This translates into CASSIPTGRAKNIQYF.

This chain connects TRBV5-6 to TRBJ2-7; TRBD1 agrees at 7 bases. In germline, CDR1 is SGHDT, CDR2 YYEEEE. The CDR3 sequence is 16 residues long. Trimming cost V 0 bases and J 6 bases; bases outside gene matches: 12. The CDR3 here is CASSLAKVNRGFEQYF. In nucleotides, the CDR3 is TGTGCCAGCAGCTTGGCTAAGGTCAACAGGGGTTTCGAGCAGTACTTC.

The V and J genes are TRBV5-6 and TRBJ1-2, with D unclear. The CDR3 spans 15 residues. The germline V and J ends were trimmed by 1 base and 2 bases, with 12 bases remaining between them. Germline V gives CDR1 SGHDT, CDR2 YYEEEE. The DNA for the CDR3 is TGTGCCAGCAGCTTGAGGTCCCGGAGAAACTATGGCTACACCTTC. Amino acid sequence: CASSLRSRRNYGYTF.

This clone was recorded at least ten times. The V and J genes are TRBV6-6 and TRBJ1-1; D is perhaps TRBD1 (5 bases). CDR1 is MNHNY and CDR2 is SVGAGI in the germline V gene (reference sequence). The V end lost 3 bases, the J end lost 4 bases, and 15 bases lay between the germline ends. CDR3 length: 15 amino acids. CDR3 in DNA: TGTGCCAGCAGTTATGGTCAGGGAGGGATCACTGAAGCTTTCTTT. As protein: CASSYGQGGITEAFF.

With regard to this clone: One end of the junction does not line up with germline, which may come from a read error. The chain carries TRBV9 and TRBJ2-1, with 10 bases lining up with TRBD1. Germline V CDR1 and CDR2: SGDLS, YYNGEE. The CDR3 length is 16 residues. The CDR3 DNA sequence: TGTGCCAGCAGCGACGGACAGGGGGTTTCCTATAATGAGCAGTTCTTC. Encoded protein: CASSDGQGVSYNEQFF.

The chain links TRBV7-2 to TRBJ1-3; 7 bases are shared with TRBD1. Per germline, CDR1 SGHTA and CDR2 FQGNSA. Unmatched junction bases numbered 6, after V lost 2 bases and J lost 2 bases. The CDR3 is 16 amino acids. The CDR3 protein is CASSLRVTGTGNTIYF. DNA for the CDR3: TGTGCCAGCAGCTTAAGGGTGACAGGGACTGGAAACACCATATATTTT.

This chain joins TRBV27 and TRBJ2-7; D remains ambiguous. The CDR3 runs 15 residues. Germline CDR1 is MNHEY and CDR2 is SMNVEV (reference sequence). V was trimmed by 2 bases and J by 2 bases, leaving 13 bases between them. DNA for the CDR3: TGTGCCAGCAGTTTAGACCCCCTCGGAGCCTACGAGCAGTACTTC. Translating it yields CASSLDPLGAYEQYF.

There are a few counts of this clone. The chain recombines TRBV19 with TRBJ2-3; the match to TRBD2 covers 7 bases. The germline V gene has CDR1 LNHDA and CDR2 SQIVND (reference sequence). After removal of 1 base from V and 2 bases from J, the junction contained 12 bases not matched to a gene. The CDR3 runs 18 residues. The CDR3 bases are TGTGCCAGTAGTATAGGGTCCCGACTAGCAGGGTTCACAGATACGCAGTATTTT. It codes for CASSIGSRLAGFTDTQYF.

This CDR3 reads CASSPFVRTSGSDEQFF. CDR3 nucleotides: TGTGCCAGTAGTCCCTTCGTACGGACTAGCGGGAGTGATGAGCAGTTCTTC. V is TRBV9 and J is TRBJ2-1; 13 positions agree with TRBD2. V lost 8 bases, J lost 8 bases, and 16 bases stayed unmatched. This CDR3 region has 17 residues. Germline CDR1 reads SGDLS; CDR2 reads YYNGEE.

This rearrangement joins TRBV6-5 to TRBJ1-2, with no clear D. There are 16 residues in the CDR3. Germline lookup yields CDR1 MNHEY and CDR2 SVGAGI. Deletions cut 4 bases from V and 2 bases from J, with 17 bases between. CDR3 amino acids: CASSSRIRGENYGYTF. In nucleotides, the CDR3 is TGTGCCAGCAGTTCAAGGATACGTGGGGAGAACTATGGCTACACCTTC.

The chain joins TRBV6-6 to TRBJ2-2, with no clear D. The CDR3 has 16 residues. Germline loops: CDR1 MNHNY, CDR2 SVGAGI (reference sequence). The V end was cut by 0 bases, the J end by 0 bases, with 8 bases between. CDR3 sequence: CASSYSGQTNTGELFF. For the CDR3, the DNA is TGTGCCAGCAGTTACTCGGGCCAGACGAACACCGGGGAGCTGTTTTTT.

The chain employs TRBV14 and TRBJ2-6; D is perhaps TRBD1 (6 bases). This CDR3 region has 20 residues. Trimming pared 0 bases from V and 0 bases from J, leaving 18 bases between. CDR1 and CDR2 from the germline V gene are SGHDN and FVKESK. CDR3 coding DNA: TGTGCCAGCAGCCAAGAAAGGCCGGGACAAATAGTCTCTGGGGCCAACGTCCTGACTTTC. Its translation: CASSQERPGQIVSGANVLTF.

As regards this clone: A junction boundary mismatches the germline segment, possibly from a read error. The V gene is TRBV5-6, the J gene TRBJ2-7; TRBD1 might be the D (5 bases). The CDR3 loop spans 14 amino acids. Germline V CDR1 and CDR2: SGHDT, YYEEEE. The CDR3 here is CASSFARGFYGQYF. For the CDR3, the DNA is TGTGCCAGCAGCTTTGCTAGGGGATTCTACGGGCAGTACTTC. The full variable domain, with the rest looked up from reference TRBV5-6 and TRBJ2-7, is DAGVTQSPTHLIKTRGQQVTLRCSPKSGHDTVSWYQQALGQGPQFIFQYYEEEERQRGNFPDRFSGHQFPNYSSELNVNALLLGDSALYLCASSFARGFYGQYFGPGTRLTVT.